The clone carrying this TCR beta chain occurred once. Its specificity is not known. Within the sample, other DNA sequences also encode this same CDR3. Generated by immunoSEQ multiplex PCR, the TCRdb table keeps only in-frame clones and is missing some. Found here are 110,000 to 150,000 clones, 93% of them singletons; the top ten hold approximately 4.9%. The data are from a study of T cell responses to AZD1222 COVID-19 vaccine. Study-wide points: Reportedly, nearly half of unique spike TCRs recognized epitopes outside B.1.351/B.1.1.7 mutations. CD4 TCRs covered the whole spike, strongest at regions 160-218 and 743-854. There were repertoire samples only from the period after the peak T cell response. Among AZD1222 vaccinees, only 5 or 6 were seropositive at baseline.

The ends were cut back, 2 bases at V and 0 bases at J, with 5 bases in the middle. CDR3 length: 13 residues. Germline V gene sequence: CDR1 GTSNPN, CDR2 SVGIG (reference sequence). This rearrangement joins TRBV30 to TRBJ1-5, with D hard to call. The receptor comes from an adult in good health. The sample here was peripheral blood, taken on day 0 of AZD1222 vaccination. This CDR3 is CAWSPDSNQPQHF. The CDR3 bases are TGTGCCTGGAGTCCCGATAGCAATCAGCCCCAGCATTTT.